What follows describes a single T cell receptor (beta chain). The V gene lost 8 bases and the J gene lost 4 bases, with 14 bases spanning the gap. The V gene's germline CDR1 is MNHEY and CDR2 SVGAGI. CDR3 length: 13 residues. These data originate in a study of blood T cell repertoires in COVID-19. Across the study: Italy, Spain and the United States were the sources of the convalescent and acute COVID-19 samples. The cDNA or gDNA used as material had been derived from T cells, B-cell-depleted T cells, or PBMCs.

Study processing details: Reference gene primers were amplified, and this amplification served to estimate nucleated cell counts. Clones were sequenced by immunoSEQ multiplex PCR, and TCRdb holds only the in-frame ones, with some missing. V, J and clone size reflect that table, while D and trimming were determined from the DNA. The sample carries about 260,000 clones, 88% recorded once. This chain uses TRBV6-5 with TRBJ1-2; maybe TRBD1 (5 bases). The source material was peripheral blood. The receptor's source is a human donor in a cohort sampled during active COVID-19. Here the CDR3 reads CASAQGDIYGYTF. The DNA for the CDR3 is TGTGCCAGCGCGCAGGGTGATATCTATGGCTACACCTTC.